The T cell receptor beta chain described here comes from a study of PD-1 blockade in classical Hodgkin lymphoma. The wider study: Intravenous delivery of nivolumab at 3 mg/kg to patients occurred every 2 weeks. Study-level results: Reports described newly diagnosed patients as having lower baseline TCR diversity than healthy donors. Patients with a complete response exhibited baseline diversity comparable to newly diagnosed patients.

Clones were sequenced by immunoSEQ multiplex PCR, and TCRdb holds only the in-frame ones, with some missing. The sample consists of around 58,000 clones, roughly 90% of them appearing once. In every patient, relapse followed autologous stem cell transplantation, while exposure to brentuximab vedotin differed. With regard to this clone: What it recognizes is unknown.

Source: peripheral blood mononuclear cells (PBMCs), taken at baseline. The source of this sequence is a human donor with classical Hodgkin lymphoma.

Here the CDR3 reads CASSLGGRVSGELFF. The CDR3 DNA reads TGTGCCAGCAGCCTAGGGGGCAGGGTGTCCGGGGAGCTGTTTTTT. V gene TRBV28 combines with J gene TRBJ2-2; 7 nucleotides align to TRBD1. This CDR3 has 15 amino acids. CDR1 and CDR2 from the germline V gene are MDHEN and SYDVKM. V was pared by 6 bases and J by 6 bases, with 10 bases of the junction left unmatched.